Shown below are 14 T cell receptor beta chains from a single sample sequenced in a study of regulatory T cells in long-lasting Graves disease. Sequencing libraries for TCR beta were prepared with iRepertoire HTBI primers and Arm-PCR of CDR3 regions. TCRdb ran MiXCR on the multiplex PCR reads and lists one entry per CDR3 protein. The table includes some 370,000 distinct CDR3 sequences, less than 25% detected once. Time point defined: persistent/refractory GD, antithyroid drugs over 5 years with positive TRAb. PBMCs were the source of the RNA used for TCR sequencing. The sequenced sample was peripheral blood mononuclear cells (PBMCs), obtained when the disease was refractory, from a patient treated with antithyroid drugs. The receptors derive from a female donor with Graves disease.

The chain joins TRBV2 to TRBJ2-1, with TRBD1 as a possible D gene (6 bases). Trimming removed 4 bases from V and 8 bases from J, with 21 bases in between. Germline V CDR1 and CDR2: SNHLY, FYNNEI. The CDR3 extends over 16 amino acids. CDR3 DNA: TGTGCCAGCAGTGCGCTGGGGCAGGGGTTTATGGATGAGCAGTTCTTC. It translates to CASSALGQGFMDEQFF.

Of note for this clonotype: At one of its ends the junction is not consistent with the germline gene, which may arise from a read error. The chain links TRBV4-3 to TRBJ1-4, with D perhaps TRBD1 (6 bases). CDR1 and CDR2 from the germline V gene are LGHNA and YSLEER. This CDR3 is built from 17 residues. The CDR3 region is CASSQGPGATSNEELFF. CDR3 DNA sequence: TGCGCCAGCAGCCAAGGACCGGGGGCAACCTCAAATGAAGAACTGTTTTTT.

This clonotype appeared once. Here the CDR3 reads CASTPRPDQPQHF. The CDR3, as DNA: TGTGCCAGCACCCCACGTCCCGATCAGCCCCAGCATTTT. The gene calls are TRBV27 and TRBJ1-5; no clear D gene. Germline V gene lookup returns CDR1 MNHEY and CDR2 SMNVEV (reference sequence). The CDR3 is 13 residues long. Trimming left V 7 bases short and J 5 bases short, with 12 bases between.

This clonotype was seen many times. The rearrangement uses TRBV20-1 and TRBJ2-7; 9 bases match TRBD1. Germline V CDR1 and CDR2: DFQATT, SNEGSKA (reference sequence). The junction had 8 bases not matched to a gene; V was cut back by 2 bases and J by 0 bases. The CDR3 extends over 16 amino acids. This CDR3 reads CSARLYGQGTSYEQYF. Written as DNA, the CDR3 is TGCAGTGCTAGACTTTACGGACAGGGGACCTCCTACGAGCAGTACTTC.

The rearrangement links TRBV30 to TRBJ2-5; no reliable D call. This CDR3 contains 11 residues. Trimming shortened V by 4 bases and J by 5 bases, and 8 bases separated the two germline ends. Per germline, CDR1 GTSNPN and CDR2 SVGIG (reference sequence). CDR3 nucleotides: TGTGCCTGGACACTCGGGGAGACCCAGTACTTC. It specifies CAWTLGETQYF.

This clonotype has ten or more counts. The chain couples TRBV28 to TRBJ2-7, with 8 positions matching TRBD2. V dropped 5 bases and J dropped 2; count of bases not matched to a gene: 11. The CDR3 contains 16 residues. Per germline, CDR1 MDHEN and CDR2 SYDVKM. The CDR3, as DNA: TGTGCCAGCAGTGCTCCCCACGGGGGGGATCCCTACGAGCAGTACTTC. Translating it yields CASSAPHGGDPYEQYF.

This clonotype appeared a few times. V and J are TRBV3-1 and TRBJ2-7; D not certain. CDR1 and CDR2 (germline): LGHDT, YNNKEL (reference sequence). V lost 0 bases and J 0 bases, leaving 6 bases between the germline ends. The CDR3 loop spans 14 amino acids. This CDR3 reads CASSQDVSSYEQYF. CDR3 sequence (DNA): TGTGCCAGCAGCCAAGATGTGAGCTCCTACGAGCAGTACTTC.

The CDR3 DNA reads as TGTGCCAGCAGTGGGGGACAGGTCACCAAAAACATTCAGTACTTC. This sequence encodes CASSGGQVTKNIQYF. The chain employs TRBV2 and TRBJ2-4; 8 nucleotides align to TRBD1. With V trimmed by 4 bases and J by 2 bases, 4 bases remained unmatched. This CDR3 is built from 15 residues. CDR1 and CDR2 from the germline V gene are SNHLY and FYNNEI.

V gene TRBV2 combines with J gene TRBJ1-3, with D maybe TRBD1 (5 bases). The CDR3 sequence is 13 residues long. The germline CDR1 and CDR2 sequences are SNHLY and FYNNEI. V was trimmed by 8 bases and J by 2 bases, leaving 10 bases between them. CDR3 protein: CASRGTAGNTIYF. The CDR3 DNA is TGTGCCAGCCGAGGGACGGCTGGAAACACCATATATTTT.

This clonotype was detected many times. The chain is built from TRBV6-5 and TRBJ2-5, with 7 nucleotides matching TRBD1. After removal of 4 bases from V and 4 bases from J, the junction contained 15 bases not matched to a gene. The germline V gene has CDR1 MNHEY and CDR2 SVGAGI. This CDR3 has 17 amino acids. The CDR3 sequence is CASSFTGTALPRETQYF. In DNA form, the CDR3 reads TGTGCCAGCAGTTTTACCGGGACAGCACTTCCTCGAGAGACCCAGTACTTC.

This clonotype was detected ten times or more. J is TRBJ2-7 and V is TRBV12-3 or TRBV12-4; a possible D gene is TRBD1 (6 bases). The CDR3 totals 13 residues. Trimming pared 6 bases from V and 5 bases from J, leaving 14 bases between. The CDR3 DNA is TGTGCCAGCAGCTCACAGGGTGTCCACGAGCAGTACTTC. Protein product: CASSSQGVHEQYF.

This clonotype came up a few times. CDR3 sequence (DNA): TGCAGTGCTAGTCCCGGGACAGGGTCCGGTCCCGCAGGATACAATGAGCAGTTCTTC. The encoded protein is CSASPGTGSGPAGYNEQFF. This sequence joins TRBV20-1 and TRBJ2-1; 9 positions match TRBD1. CDR1 and CDR2 from the germline V gene are DFQATT and SNEGSKA (reference sequence). The CDR3 spans 19 residues. The J segment lost 4 bases and the V segment lost 3 bases, leaving 19 bases of the junction unmatched.

The V gene is TRBV5-6, the J gene TRBJ1-2, with 10 bases lining up with TRBD1. Germline V lookup: CDR1 SGHDT, CDR2 YYEEEE. The CDR3 has 14 amino acids. V shed 4 bases and J 2 bases; nucleotides not matched to a gene: 2. CDR3 nucleotides: TGTGCCAGCAGCATGGGACAGGGGAACTATGGCTACACCTTC. This codes for CASSMGQGNYGYTF. The variable domain in full, completed from reference TRBV5-6 and TRBJ1-2, reads DAGVTQSPTHLIKTRGQQVTLRCSPKSGHDTVSWYQQALGQGPQFIFQYYEEEERQRGNFPDRFSGHQFPNYSSELNVNALLLGDSALYLCASSMGQGNYGYTFGSGTRLTVV.

This clonotype was observed a few times. This chain links TRBV7-9 with TRBJ1-2, with unresolved D. The CDR3 consists of 17 residues. Trimming left V 1 base short and J 7 bases short, with 22 bases between. Germline values: CDR1 SEHNR, CDR2 FQNEAQ (reference sequence). The CDR3 DNA reads as TGTGCCAGCAGCTTAGTCATTGCGGCTCTGGTCCCGGGTGGCTACACCTTC. This encodes CASSLVIAALVPGGYTF.